This T cell receptor beta chain was captured by sequencing in a study of T-cell memory formation after mild COVID-19. The overall study: Largely donor-specific TCR clusters were found.

This clonotype was detected a few times. What it recognizes is unknown. The authors produced TCR alpha and TCR beta cDNA libraries with sample barcodes and UMIs by 5'RACE using constant-segment primers. TCRdb passed the 5' RACE reads through MiXCR, listing each CDR3 protein once. This sample carries about 90,000 distinct CDR3 sequences, about 12% of them seen once, and the ten largest clones take about 27%. Points from the study as a whole: Some SARS-CoV-2-responding clones were already detected in memory before infection. Mainly CM and EM harbored the contracting CD4+ clones; mainly EMRA harbored the CD8+ ones.

Trimming left V 0 bases short and J 3 bases short, with 13 bases between. The length of the CDR3 is 15 residues. The germline V gene encodes CDR1 SQVTM and CDR2 ANQGSEA. The specimen was PBMCs or a T cell subset sorted from them (not recorded which). The receptor was isolated from an adult woman who had mild COVID-19 (a few samples of this study predate the infection). Cell type and time point are not known. The chain uses TRBV29-1 and TRBJ2-3; D is perhaps TRBD1 or TRBD2 (5 bases each). This CDR3 is CSVEELGVRTDTQYF. The CDR3 bases are TGCAGCGTTGAAGAACTAGGGGTTAGGACAGATACGCAGTATTTT.